Described below is a single TCR beta chain sequence and its context. The sample originates from a study of blood T cell repertoires in COVID-19. Clones were read by immunoSEQ multiplex PCR, and TCRdb kept only the in-frame ones, dropping some. The sample carries 90,000 to 100,000 clones, approximately 84% recorded once. CDR1 MNHEY and CDR2 SVGEGT come from the germline V gene. This CDR3 has 17 residues. V was pared by 0 bases and J by 0 bases, with 3 bases of the junction left unmatched. This receptor was taken from a man in his sixties with acute or convalescent COVID-19. The chain is built from TRBV6-2 or TRBV6-3 and TRBJ2-5; 11 bases match TRBD2. The sequencing input was peripheral blood. The CDR3 DNA reads as TGTGCCAGCAGTTACTCCCCTAGCGGGGGGAACCAAGAGACCCAGTACTTC. The encoded protein is CASSYSPSGGNQETQYF.